Listed here are 13 T cell receptor beta chains from one sample, sequenced in a study of blood T cells in healthy people across ages. Next came a second PCR, run for about 7 to 12 cycles, which used a sample-barcoded 5' primer along with a J-beta primer mix. From the 5' RACE reads, TCRdb called clonotypes with MiXCR, one entry per CDR3 protein. This sample yields fewer than 2 million distinct CDR3 sequences, of which about two fifths are seen a single time; more than 20% belongs to the top ten. The sample was blood. The receptors originated from a human donor in good health.

This clonotype has at least ten counts. DNA of the CDR3: TGTGCCAGCAGTGAATCACGGTATGGCTACACCTTC. Protein product: CASSESRYGYTF. This chain uses TRBV25-1 with TRBJ1-2, with D unresolved. The V gene lost 1 base and the J gene lost 5 bases, with 5 bases spanning the gap. CDR1 MGHDK and CDR2 SYGVNS come from the germline V gene. There are 12 residues in the CDR3.

The V and J genes are TRBV28 and TRBJ1-2, with 7 bases identical to TRBD1. Per the germline V gene, CDR1 is MDHEN and CDR2 is SYDVKM. Losses at the gene ends were 6 bases for V and 0 bases for J; bases not matched to a gene: 7. This CDR3 region has 15 residues. This CDR3 is CASSLQGLPNYGYTF. DNA of the CDR3: TGTGCCAGCAGCCTACAGGGGCTCCCTAACTATGGCTACACCTTC.

The gene calls are TRBV20-1 and TRBJ1-5; TRBD1 might be the D (6 bases). Trimming left V 5 bases short and J 0 bases short, with 14 bases between. Germline V gene data show CDR1 as DFQATT and CDR2 as SNEGSKA (reference sequence). This CDR3 contains 15 residues. CDR3 in amino acids: CSAWEDRNSNQPQHF. CDR3 bases: TGCAGTGCTTGGGAGGACAGAAATAGCAATCAGCCCCAGCATTTT.

The chain employs TRBV12-3 or TRBV12-4 and TRBJ1-4; 7 bases line up with TRBD1. V lost 6 bases, J lost 8 bases, and 15 bases stayed unmatched. The CDR3 is 16 amino acids. This CDR3 is CASRSGTAGLREKLFF. CDR3 nucleotides: TGTGCCAGCAGGTCCGGGACAGCGGGCCTCCGGGAAAAACTGTTTTTT.

The chain carries TRBV7-9 and TRBJ2-7; 7 bases are a match to TRBD1. The CDR3 loop spans 13 amino acids. V lost 5 bases, J lost 6 bases, and 7 bases stayed unmatched. CDR1 is SEHNR and CDR2 is FQNEAQ in the germline V gene (reference sequence). The CDR3 nucleotides are TGTGCCAGCAGCCCAACGACAGGGACCGAGCAGTACTTC. Protein product: CASSPTTGTEQYF.

Concerning this clonotype: The junction shows a germline mismatch at one end, possibly a read error. The V gene is TRBV12-3 or TRBV12-4, the J gene TRBJ2-3; TRBD1 matches at 8 bases. There are 19 residues in the CDR3. The CDR3 DNA follows: TGTGCCAGCAGTTTAGCGCGCGGACAGGGCACCCCTAGCACAGATACGCGGTATTTT. Translating it yields CASSLARGQGTPSTDTRYF.

The chain is built from TRBV6-6 and TRBJ2-2, with D perhaps assigned TRBD1 or TRBD2 (5 bases each). CDR1 is MNHNY, CDR2 SVGAGI, per germline (reference sequence). This CDR3 is 15 amino acids long. The V end was cut by 6 bases, the J end by 4 bases, with 15 bases between. CDR3 region: CASRSREGPTGELFF. The CDR3 nucleotides read TGTGCCAGCAGGTCACGAGAGGGGCCCACCGGGGAGCTGTTTTTT.

This clonotype has only one observation. The chain carries TRBV20-1 and TRBJ2-3; 12 nucleotides align to TRBD2. Germline CDR1 is DFQATT and CDR2 is SNEGSKA (reference sequence). The CDR3 extends over 15 amino acids. The V gene end was trimmed by 3 bases and the J gene end by 4 bases; junction bases not matched to a gene: 5. As DNA, the CDR3 is TGCAGTGCTAGTGCTAGCGGGGGGGCGTCAGATACGCAGTATTTT. It is translated as CSASASGGASDTQYF.

This chain uses TRBV5-1 with TRBJ2-1; D call uncertain. V shed 4 bases and J shed 3 bases, with 11 bases lying between them. Germline values: CDR1 SGHRS, CDR2 YFSETQ. CDR3 length equals 14 residues. Here the CDR3 reads CASSPDRRYNEQFF. The CDR3 DNA is TGCGCCAGCAGCCCTGATCGGCGCTACAATGAGCAGTTCTTC. Full variable domain (outside the CDR3, taken from reference TRBV5-1 and TRBJ2-1): KAGVTQTPRYLIKTRGQQVTLSCSPISGHRSVSWYQQTPGQGLQFLFEYFSETQRNKGNFPGRFSGRQFSNSRSEMNVSTLELGDSALYLCASSPDRRYNEQFFGPGTRLTVL.

J is TRBJ2-1 and V is TRBV12-3 or TRBV12-4, with TRBD2 identical over 7 bases. The CDR3 runs 16 residues. The V and J ends lost 1 base and 9 bases, in that order; junction bases with no gene match: 12. CDR3 in DNA: TGTGCCAGCAGTTTAGTGGGTAGCGGGTCCGGGGGTGAGCAGTTCTTC. Translated, it gives CASSLVGSGSGGEQFF.

The V and J genes are TRBV29-1 and TRBJ2-1; 10 bases agree with TRBD1. CDR3 length equals 15 residues. The V gene end was trimmed by 3 bases and the J gene end by 5 bases; junction bases not matched to a gene: 7. Germline V lookup: CDR1 SQVTM, CDR2 ANQGSEA. CDR3 in amino acids: CSVEGAGQGNNEQFF. Written as DNA, the CDR3 is TGCAGCGTTGAGGGTGCGGGACAGGGGAACAATGAGCAGTTCTTC.

The chain uses TRBV18 and TRBJ1-1; D unresolved. Germline V gene data show CDR1 as KGHSH and CDR2 as LQKENI. V gave up 8 bases and J gave up 3 bases, with 13 bases separating them. The CDR3 runs to 13 residues. Here the CDR3 reads CASAPNRDTEAFF. Here the CDR3 DNA reads TGTGCCAGCGCCCCGAACCGGGACACTGAAGCTTTCTTT.

As concerns this clonotype: As the CDR3 is not closed by the conserved phenylalanine or tryptophan, this likely results from a read error. The chain recombines TRBV6-2 or TRBV6-3 with TRBJ2-7, with D possibly being TRBD1 (5 bases). Germline V gene data show CDR1 as MNHEY and CDR2 as SVGEGT. The ends were cut back, 7 bases at V and 2 bases at J, with 15 bases in the middle. The CDR3 extends over 14 amino acids. CDR3 DNA sequence: TGTGCCAGCATCTCACCGACAGCTACCTACGAGCAGTACTTA. It encodes CASISPTATYEQYL.